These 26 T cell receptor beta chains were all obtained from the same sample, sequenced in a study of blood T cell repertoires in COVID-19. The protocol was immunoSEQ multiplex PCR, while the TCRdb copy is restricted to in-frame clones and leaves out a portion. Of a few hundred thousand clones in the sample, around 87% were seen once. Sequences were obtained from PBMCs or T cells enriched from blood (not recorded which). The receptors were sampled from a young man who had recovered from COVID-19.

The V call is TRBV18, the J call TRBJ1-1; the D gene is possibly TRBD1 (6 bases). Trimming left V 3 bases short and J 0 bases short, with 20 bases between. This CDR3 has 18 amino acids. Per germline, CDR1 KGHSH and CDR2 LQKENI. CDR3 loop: CASSPRTGFSPMNTEAFF. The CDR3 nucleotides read TGTGCCAGCTCACCTCGAACAGGGTTTAGTCCGATGAACACTGAAGCTTTCTTT.

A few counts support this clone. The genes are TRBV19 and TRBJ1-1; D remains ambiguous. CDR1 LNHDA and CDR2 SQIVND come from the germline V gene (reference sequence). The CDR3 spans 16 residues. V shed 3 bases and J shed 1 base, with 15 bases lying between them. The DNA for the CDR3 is TGTGCCAGTAGTATTGGAATGAGGATAACGAACACTGAAGCTTTCTTT. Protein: CASSIGMRITNTEAFF.

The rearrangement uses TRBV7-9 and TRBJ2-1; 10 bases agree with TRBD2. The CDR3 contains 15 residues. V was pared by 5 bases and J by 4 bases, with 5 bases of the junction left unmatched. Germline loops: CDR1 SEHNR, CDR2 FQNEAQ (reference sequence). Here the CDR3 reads CASSTLAGDYNEQFF. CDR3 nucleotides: TGTGCCAGCAGCACCCTAGCGGGAGATTACAATGAGCAGTTCTTC.

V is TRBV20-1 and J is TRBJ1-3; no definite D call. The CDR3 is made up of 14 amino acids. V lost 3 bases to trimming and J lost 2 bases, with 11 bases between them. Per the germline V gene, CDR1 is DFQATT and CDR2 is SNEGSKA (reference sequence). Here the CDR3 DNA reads TGCAGTGCTAGTCGTCCCGGGGCTGGAAACACCATATATTTT. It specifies CSASRPGAGNTIYF.

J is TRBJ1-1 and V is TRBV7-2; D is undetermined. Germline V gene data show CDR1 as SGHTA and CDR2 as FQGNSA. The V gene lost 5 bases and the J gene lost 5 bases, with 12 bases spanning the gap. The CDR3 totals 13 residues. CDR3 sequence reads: CASSTPTPTEAFF. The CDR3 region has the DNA TGTGCCAGCAGCACCCCCACACCGACTGAAGCTTTCTTT.

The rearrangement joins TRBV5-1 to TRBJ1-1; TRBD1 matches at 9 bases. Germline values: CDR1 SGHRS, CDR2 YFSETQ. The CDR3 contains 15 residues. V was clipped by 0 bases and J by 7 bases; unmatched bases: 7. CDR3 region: CASSLGQGGSGEAFF. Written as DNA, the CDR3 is TGCGCCAGCAGCTTGGGACAGGGGGGATCGGGTGAAGCTTTCTTT.

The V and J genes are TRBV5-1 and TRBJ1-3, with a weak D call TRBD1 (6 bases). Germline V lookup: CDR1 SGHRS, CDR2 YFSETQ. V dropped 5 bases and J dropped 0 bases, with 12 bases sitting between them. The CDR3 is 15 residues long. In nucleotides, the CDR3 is TGCGCCAGCAGTACAGGGATGAGCTCTGGAAACACCATATATTTT. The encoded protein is CASSTGMSSGNTIYF.

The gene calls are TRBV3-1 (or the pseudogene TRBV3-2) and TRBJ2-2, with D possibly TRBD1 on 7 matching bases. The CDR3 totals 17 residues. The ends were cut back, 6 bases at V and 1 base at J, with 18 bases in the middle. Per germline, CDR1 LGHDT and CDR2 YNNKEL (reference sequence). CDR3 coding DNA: TGTGCCAGCAGTATGCAGGGGGGCGTACTGAACACCGGGGAGCTGTTTTTT. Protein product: CASSMQGGVLNTGELFF.

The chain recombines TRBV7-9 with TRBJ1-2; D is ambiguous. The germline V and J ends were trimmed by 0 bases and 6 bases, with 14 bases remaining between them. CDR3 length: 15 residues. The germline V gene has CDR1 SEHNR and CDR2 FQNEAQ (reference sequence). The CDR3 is CASSLATAGVHGYTF. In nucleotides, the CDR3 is TGTGCCAGCAGCTTAGCTACTGCTGGTGTCCATGGCTACACCTTC.

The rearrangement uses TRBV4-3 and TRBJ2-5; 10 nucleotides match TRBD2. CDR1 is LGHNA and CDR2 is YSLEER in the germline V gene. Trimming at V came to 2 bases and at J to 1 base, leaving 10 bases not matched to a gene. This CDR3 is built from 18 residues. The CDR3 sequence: CASSQHLGLAVTQETQYF. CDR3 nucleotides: TGCGCCAGCAGCCAACACTTAGGACTAGCGGTAACCCAAGAGACCCAGTACTTC.

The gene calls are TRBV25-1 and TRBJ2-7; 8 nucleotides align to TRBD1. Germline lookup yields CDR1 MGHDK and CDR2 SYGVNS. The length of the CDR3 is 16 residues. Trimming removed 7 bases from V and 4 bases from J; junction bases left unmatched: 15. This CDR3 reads CASTGQGASTSYEQYF. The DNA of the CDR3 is TGTGCCAGCACCGGACAGGGTGCCTCTACGTCGTACGAGCAGTACTTC.

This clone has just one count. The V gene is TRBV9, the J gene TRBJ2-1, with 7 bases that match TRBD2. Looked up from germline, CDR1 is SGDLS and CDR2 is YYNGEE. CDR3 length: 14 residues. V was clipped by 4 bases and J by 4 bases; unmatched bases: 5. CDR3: CASSPLAEYNEQFF. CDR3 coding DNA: TGTGCCAGCAGCCCCCTAGCGGAGTACAATGAGCAGTTCTTC.

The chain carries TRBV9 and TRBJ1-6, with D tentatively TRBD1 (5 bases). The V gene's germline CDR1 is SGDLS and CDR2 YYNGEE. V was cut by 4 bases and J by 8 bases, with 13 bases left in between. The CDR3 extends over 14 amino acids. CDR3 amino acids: CASSPRGSDSPLHF. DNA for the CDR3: TGTGCCAGCAGCCCTAGGGGCTCTGATTCACCCCTCCACTTT. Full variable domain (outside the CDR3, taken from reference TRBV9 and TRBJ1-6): DSGVTQTPKHLITATGQRVTLRCSPRSGDLSVYWYQQSLDQGLQFLIQYYNGEERAKGNILERFSAQQFPDLHSELNLSSLELGDSALYFCASSPRGSDSPLHFGNGTRLTVT.

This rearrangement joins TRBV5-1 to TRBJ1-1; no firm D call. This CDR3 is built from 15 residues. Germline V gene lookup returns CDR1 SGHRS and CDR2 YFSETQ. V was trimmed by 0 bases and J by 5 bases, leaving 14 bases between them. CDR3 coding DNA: TGCGCCAGCAGCTTGGTTTCCGGGGAGAAGACTGAAGCTTTCTTT. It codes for CASSLVSGEKTEAFF.

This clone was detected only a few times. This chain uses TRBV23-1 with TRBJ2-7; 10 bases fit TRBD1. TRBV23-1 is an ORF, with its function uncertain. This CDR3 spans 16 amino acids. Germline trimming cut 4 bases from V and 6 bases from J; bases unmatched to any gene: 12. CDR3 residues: CASSRGGTGVSREQYF. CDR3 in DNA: TGCGCCAGCAGTCGGGGTGGGACAGGGGTTTCTCGCGAGCAGTACTTC.

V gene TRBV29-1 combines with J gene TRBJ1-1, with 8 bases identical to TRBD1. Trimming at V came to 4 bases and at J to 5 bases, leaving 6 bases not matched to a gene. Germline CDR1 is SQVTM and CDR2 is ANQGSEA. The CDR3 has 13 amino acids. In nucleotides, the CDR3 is TGCAGCGTTGGGGTCGACAGGGGTACTGAAGCTTTCTTT. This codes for CSVGVDRGTEAFF.

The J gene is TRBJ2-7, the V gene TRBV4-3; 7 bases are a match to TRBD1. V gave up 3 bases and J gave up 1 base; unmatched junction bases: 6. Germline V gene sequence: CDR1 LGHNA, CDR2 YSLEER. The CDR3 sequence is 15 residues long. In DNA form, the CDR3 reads TGCGCCAGCAGCCAGCAAAGGGGGCTTTCCTACGAGCAGTACTTC. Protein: CASSQQRGLSYEQYF.

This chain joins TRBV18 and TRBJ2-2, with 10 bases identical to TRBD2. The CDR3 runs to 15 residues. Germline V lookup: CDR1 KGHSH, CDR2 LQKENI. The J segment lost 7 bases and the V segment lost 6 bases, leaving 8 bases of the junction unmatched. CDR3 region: CASSEREGRGGELFF. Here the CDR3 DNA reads TGTGCCAGCTCCGAGCGGGAGGGCCGCGGCGGGGAGCTGTTTTTT. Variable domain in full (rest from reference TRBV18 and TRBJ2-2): NAGVMQNPRHLVRRRGQEARLRCSPMKGHSHVYWYRQLPEEGLKFMVYLQKENIIDESGMPKERFSAEFPKEGPSILRIQQVVRGDSAAYFCASSEREGRGGELFFGEGSRLTVL.

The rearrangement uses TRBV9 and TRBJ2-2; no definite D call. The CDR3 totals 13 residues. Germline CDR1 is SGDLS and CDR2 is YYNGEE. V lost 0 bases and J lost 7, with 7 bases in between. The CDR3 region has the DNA TGTGCCAGCAGCGTAGGACATCGCGGGGAGCTGTTTTTT. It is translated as CASSVGHRGELFF.

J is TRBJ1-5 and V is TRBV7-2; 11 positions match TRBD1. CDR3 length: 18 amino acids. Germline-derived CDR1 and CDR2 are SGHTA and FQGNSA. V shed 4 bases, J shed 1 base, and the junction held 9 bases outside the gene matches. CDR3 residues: CASSSSRTGGGSNQPQHF. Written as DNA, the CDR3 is TGTGCCAGCAGCTCTTCCCGGACAGGGGGCGGGAGCAATCAGCCCCAGCATTTT.

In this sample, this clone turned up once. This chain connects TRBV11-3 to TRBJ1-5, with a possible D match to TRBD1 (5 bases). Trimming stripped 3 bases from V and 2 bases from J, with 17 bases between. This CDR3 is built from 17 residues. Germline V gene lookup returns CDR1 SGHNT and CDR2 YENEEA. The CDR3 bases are TGTGCCAGCAGCTTCCCCGGCCTCGGAGGGGGCAATCAGCCCCAGCATTTT. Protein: CASSFPGLGGGNQPQHF.

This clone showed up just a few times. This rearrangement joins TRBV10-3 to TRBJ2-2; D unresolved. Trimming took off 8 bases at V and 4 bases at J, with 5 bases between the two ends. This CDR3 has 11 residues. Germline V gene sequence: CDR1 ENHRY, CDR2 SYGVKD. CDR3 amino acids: CAILGTGELFF. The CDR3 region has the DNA TGTGCCATCCTCGGCACCGGGGAGCTGTTTTTT.

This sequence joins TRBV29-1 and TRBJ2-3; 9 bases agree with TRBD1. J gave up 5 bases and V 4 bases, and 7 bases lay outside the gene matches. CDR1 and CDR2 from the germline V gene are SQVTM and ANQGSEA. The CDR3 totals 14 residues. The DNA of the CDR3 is TGCAGCGTTGGGTTGGGACAGGGCATAGATACGCAGTATTTT. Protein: CSVGLGQGIDTQYF.

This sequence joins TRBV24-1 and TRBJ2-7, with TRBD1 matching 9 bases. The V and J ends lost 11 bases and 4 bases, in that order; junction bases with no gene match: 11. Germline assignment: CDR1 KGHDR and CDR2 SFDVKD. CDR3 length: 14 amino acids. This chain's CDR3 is CAISASTGGYEQYF. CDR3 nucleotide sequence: TGTGCCATATCGGCGTCGACAGGGGGTTACGAGCAGTACTTC.

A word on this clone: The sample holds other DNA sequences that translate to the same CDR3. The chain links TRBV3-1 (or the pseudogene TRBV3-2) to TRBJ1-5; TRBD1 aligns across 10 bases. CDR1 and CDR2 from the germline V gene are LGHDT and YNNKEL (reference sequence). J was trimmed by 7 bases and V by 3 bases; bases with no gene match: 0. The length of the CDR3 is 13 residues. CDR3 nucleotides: TGTGCCAGCAGCCAGGACAGGGGGCAGCCCCAGCATTTT. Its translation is CASSQDRGQPQHF.

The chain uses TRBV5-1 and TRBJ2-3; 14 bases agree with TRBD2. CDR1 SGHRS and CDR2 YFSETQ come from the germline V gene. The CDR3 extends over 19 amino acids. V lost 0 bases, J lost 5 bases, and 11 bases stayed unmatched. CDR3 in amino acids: CASSLEARTSGRPGDTQYF. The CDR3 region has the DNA TGCGCCAGCAGCTTGGAGGCCAGGACTAGCGGGAGGCCTGGAGATACGCAGTATTTT.